Shown below are 4 T cell receptor beta chains from a single sample sequenced in a study of cytomegalovirus exposure and HLA in healthy donors (dated 2017 in TCRdb). Preparation of the library involved the immunoSEQ multiplex PCR assay. For the multiplex PCR, a mixture combining 60 forward primers for TCR Vbeta segments and 13 reverse primers for TCR Jbeta segments was used. The clones in this table, taken by TCRdb from immuneACCESS, are in-frame only. Not every clone is retained; where verified, under half of the shortfall comes from an unresolved V gene, and the cause of the rest is unknown. The table for this sample lists roughly 150,000 clones; about 83% of them were counted only once. Approximately 13% of the sample is held by the ten biggest clonotypes. The specimen sequenced was PBMCs. These receptors all come from a man aged 40-49 years in good health and CMV-seropositive.

This sequence joins TRBV13 and TRBJ1-3; 7 nucleotides line up with TRBD1. Per the germline V gene, CDR1 is PRHDT and CDR2 is FYEKMQ (reference sequence). The ends lost 2 bases at V and 0 bases at J; junction bases unmatched: 1. CDR3 length equals 15 residues. The CDR3 DNA follows: TGTGCCAGCAGCTTAAGGGGGCTCTCTGGAAACACCATATATTTT. Protein product: CASSLRGLSGNTIYF.

V is TRBV6-5 and J is TRBJ2-2, with 8 bases lining up with TRBD2. Per the germline V gene, CDR1 is MNHEY and CDR2 is SVGAGI. The CDR3 length is 14 residues. V shed 6 bases and J 5 bases; nucleotides not matched to a gene: 5. The CDR3 is CASRPSGLTGELFF. CDR3 coding DNA: TGTGCCAGCAGGCCTAGCGGGCTGACCGGGGAGCTGTTTTTT.

The chain uses TRBV18 and TRBJ2-3; 9 nucleotides line up with TRBD1. The germline V gene encodes CDR1 KGHSH and CDR2 LQKENI. The CDR3 is made up of 14 amino acids. J gave up 2 bases and V 6 bases, and 3 bases lay outside the gene matches. CDR3 DNA: TGTGCCAGCTCCGGACAGGGGACCACAGATACGCAGTATTTT. It translates to CASSGQGTTDTQYF.

The J gene is TRBJ1-2, the V gene TRBV2, with 7 bases that match TRBD1. Germline CDR1 SNHLY, CDR2 FYNNEI. The CDR3 runs to 14 residues. Trimming cost V 6 bases and J 2 bases; bases outside gene matches: 6. As DNA, the CDR3 is TGTGCCAGCAGCCCCAGACAGGGCAACTATGGCTACACCTTC. This encodes CASSPRQGNYGYTF.